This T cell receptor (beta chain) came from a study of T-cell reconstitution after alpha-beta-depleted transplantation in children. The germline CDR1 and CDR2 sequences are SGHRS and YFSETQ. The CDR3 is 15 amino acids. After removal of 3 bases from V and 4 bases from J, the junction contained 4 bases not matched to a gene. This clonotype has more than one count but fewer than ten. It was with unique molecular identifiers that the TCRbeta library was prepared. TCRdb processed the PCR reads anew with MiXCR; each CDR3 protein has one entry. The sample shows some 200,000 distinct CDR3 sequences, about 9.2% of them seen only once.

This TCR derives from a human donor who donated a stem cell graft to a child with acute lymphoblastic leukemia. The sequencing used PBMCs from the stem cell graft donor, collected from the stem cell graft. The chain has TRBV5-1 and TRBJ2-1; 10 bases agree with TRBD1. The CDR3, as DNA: TGCGCCAGCAGCTGGCGGACAGGGGGATACAATGAGCAGTTCTTC. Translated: CASSWRTGGYNEQFF.